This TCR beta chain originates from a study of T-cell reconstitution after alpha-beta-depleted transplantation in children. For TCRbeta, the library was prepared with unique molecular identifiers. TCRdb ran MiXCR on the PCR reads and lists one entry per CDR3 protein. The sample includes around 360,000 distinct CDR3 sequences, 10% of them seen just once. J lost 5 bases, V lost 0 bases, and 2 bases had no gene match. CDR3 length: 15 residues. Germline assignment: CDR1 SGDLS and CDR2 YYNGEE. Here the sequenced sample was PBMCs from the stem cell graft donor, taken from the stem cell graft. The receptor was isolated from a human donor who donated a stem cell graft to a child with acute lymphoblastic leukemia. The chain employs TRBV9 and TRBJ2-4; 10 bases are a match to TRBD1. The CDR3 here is CASSVEGTGENIQYF. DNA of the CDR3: TGTGCCAGCAGCGTAGAGGGGACAGGGGAAAACATTCAGTACTTC.